The 21 T cell receptor beta chains reported below all come from one sample, sequenced in a study of shared clonotypes between healthy human individuals. Only in-frame clones appear in the TCRdb table, and some are missing; sequencing was by immunoSEQ multiplex PCR. In the table there are about 1 million clones, 70% to 80% of which are singletons. The sequencing input was memory CD4+ T cells sorted from blood. This sample's subset: CD45RA-negative fraction. The receptors were sampled from a man in his late teens or twenties in good health.

The chain employs TRBV10-3 and TRBJ2-4; D not resolved. The germline V gene has CDR1 ENHRY and CDR2 SYGVKD. Trimming removed 2 bases at V and 0 bases at J, with 11 bases between. The CDR3 loop spans 16 amino acids. CDR3 protein: CAISETTSLAKNIQYF. CDR3 bases: TGTGCCATCAGTGAGACAACTTCCCTAGCCAAAAACATTCAGTACTTC.

The gene calls are TRBV5-6 and TRBJ2-2, with TRBD2 identical over 7 bases. The J segment lost 3 bases and the V segment lost 4 bases, leaving 12 bases of the junction unmatched. CDR1 SGHDT and CDR2 YYEEEE come from the germline V gene. This CDR3 is built from 17 residues. This chain's CDR3 is CASSVSPGSGHTGELFF. The CDR3 DNA follows: TGTGCCAGCAGCGTCAGTCCCGGTAGCGGGCACACCGGGGAGCTGTTTTTT.

The chain is built from TRBV29-1 and TRBJ2-3, with D tentatively TRBD1 (8 bases). The V gene's germline CDR1 is SQVTM and CDR2 ANQGSEA. V lost 7 bases to trimming and J lost 4 bases, with 12 bases between them. The CDR3 covers 12 residues. CDR3 loop: CSGTGRADTQYF. In nucleotides, the CDR3 is TGCAGCGGGACAGGGAGGGCAGATACGCAGTATTTT.

The chain has TRBV2 and TRBJ2-7; 7 nucleotides agree with TRBD1. This CDR3 region has 14 residues. Germline values: CDR1 SNHLY, CDR2 FYNNEI. J gave up 3 bases and V 0 bases, and 2 bases lay outside the gene matches. The CDR3 bases are TGTGCCAGCAGTGAAGCCGGGACAGTCTACGAGCAGTACTTC. Amino acids: CASSEAGTVYEQYF.

The chain carries TRBV7-2 and TRBJ1-2; maybe TRBD1 (6 bases). V was pared by 4 bases and J by 6 bases, with 15 bases between. Germline-derived CDR1 and CDR2 are SGHTA and FQGNSA. CDR3 length equals 14 residues. This CDR3 is CASSSSPGGDGYTF. The CDR3 DNA follows: TGTGCCAGCAGCTCCTCGCCCGGGGGCGATGGCTACACCTTC.

The J gene is TRBJ1-1, the V gene TRBV11-2; 10 nucleotides align to TRBD1. The length of the CDR3 is 14 residues. Unmatched junction bases numbered 11, after V lost 5 bases and J lost 11 bases. Germline CDR1 is SGHAT and CDR2 is FQNNGV. CDR3 in amino acids: CASSLRQGAKQAFF. In DNA form, the CDR3 reads TGTGCCAGCAGCCTTAGACAGGGGGCGAAACAGGCTTTCTTT.

Points on this clone: Other nucleotide sequences in the sample specify the same CDR3. This chain links TRBV30 with TRBJ1-6; the match to TRBD1 covers 7 bases. The CDR3 totals 14 residues. J was trimmed by 7 bases and V by 0 bases; bases with no gene match: 3. Germline V gene lookup returns CDR1 GTSNPN and CDR2 SVGIG (reference sequence). The CDR3 is CAWSVTGQNSPLHF. CDR3 coding DNA: TGTGCCTGGAGTGTAACGGGACAGAATTCACCCCTCCACTTT. Variable domain in full (rest from reference TRBV30 and TRBJ1-6): SQTIHQWPATLVQPVGSPLSLECTVEGTSNPNLYWYRQAAGRGLQLLFYSVGIGQISSEVPQNLSASRPQDRQFILSSKKLLLSDSGFYLCAWSVTGQNSPLHFGNGTRLTVT.

This chain joins TRBV11-2 and TRBJ2-7; no definite D call. The germline CDR1 and CDR2 sequences are SGHAT and FQNNGV. This CDR3 contains 15 residues. Trimming shortened V by 4 bases and J by 3 bases, and 16 bases separated the two germline ends. DNA for the CDR3: TGTGCCAGCAGCTCCCAAACATTTATAAACTACGAGCAGTACTTC. This codes for CASSSQTFINYEQYF.

The rearrangement links TRBV7-6 to TRBJ2-5, with 12 bases identical to TRBD2. From germline, CDR1 is SGHVS and CDR2 FNYEAQ. The V and J ends lost 5 bases and 0 bases, in that order; junction bases with no gene match: 1. The CDR3 has 15 residues. The CDR3 DNA reads TGTGCCAGCAGCCGGACTAGCGGGAACCAAGAGACCCAGTACTTC. Protein sequence: CASSRTSGNQETQYF.

The chain couples TRBV5-8 to TRBJ2-3; D possibly corresponds to TRBD2 (5 bases). Trimming stripped 4 bases from V and 0 bases from J, with 12 bases between. The CDR3 loop spans 15 amino acids. Per germline, CDR1 SGHTS and CDR2 YDEGEE. The CDR3 bases are TGTGCCAGCAGCCGATGGGAGCAGAGCACAGATACGCAGTATTTT. This sequence encodes CASSRWEQSTDTQYF.

V and J are TRBV5-6 and TRBJ2-5; unclear D gene. The CDR3 is made up of 9 amino acids. Trimming shortened V by 9 bases and J by 5 bases, and 5 bases separated the two germline ends. Germline V gene sequence: CDR1 SGHDT, CDR2 YYEEEE. The CDR3 reads CANRETQYF. Written as DNA, the CDR3 is TGTGCCAACCGGGAGACCCAGTACTTC.

This rearrangement joins TRBV20-1 to TRBJ2-1; D gene uncertain. V was trimmed by 6 bases and J by 7 bases, leaving 10 bases between them. Germline V gene data show CDR1 as DFQATT and CDR2 as SNEGSKA (reference sequence). The CDR3 has 11 residues. CDR3 bases: TGCAGTGCCCCGAATGAGAATGAGCAGTTCTTC. Protein: CSAPNENEQFF.

J is TRBJ2-7 and V is TRBV6-5; TRBD1 matches at 11 bases. J was trimmed by 2 bases and V by 4 bases; bases with no gene match: 4. Germline V lookup: CDR1 MNHEY, CDR2 SVGAGI. The CDR3 is 15 residues long. CDR3 amino acids: CASSSPGQGAYEQYF. The CDR3 DNA sequence: TGTGCCAGCAGTTCTCCGGGACAGGGGGCCTACGAGCAGTACTTC.

J is TRBJ2-7 and V is TRBV6-6; no definite D call. Germline lookup yields CDR1 MNHNY and CDR2 SVGAGI (reference sequence). This CDR3 spans 11 amino acids. V lost 8 bases and J lost 2, with 7 bases in between. The CDR3 DNA sequence: TGTGCCAGCGGGGTTACCTACGAGCAGTACTTC. Translated: CASGVTYEQYF.

For this clone: A much larger clone differs by one base, so this may be a read error. In DNA, the CDR3 is TGTGCCAGCAGCCGGACGGCTAGCACAGATACGCAGTATTTT. Translating it yields CASSRTASTDTQYF. The rearrangement joins TRBV7-2 to TRBJ2-3; D call uncertain. CDR1 and CDR2 (germline): SGHTA, FQGNSA. The CDR3 covers 14 residues. V dropped 5 bases and J dropped 0 bases, with 9 bases sitting between them.

The chain joins TRBV5-1 to TRBJ1-6; D is uncertain. Germline V gene sequence: CDR1 SGHRS, CDR2 YFSETQ. The CDR3 has 16 residues. Trimming removed 4 bases at V and 0 bases at J, with 11 bases between. This chain's CDR3 is CASSPQVASYNSPLHF. The CDR3 coding sequence is TGCGCCAGCAGCCCCCAGGTGGCCTCCTATAATTCACCCCTCCACTTT.

The chain employs TRBV2 and TRBJ2-3; D is unresolved. Trimming left V 4 bases short and J 0 bases short, with 17 bases between. Germline CDR1 and CDR2: SNHLY and FYNNEI. The CDR3 has 17 amino acids. The CDR3, as DNA: TGTGCCAGCAGTGCCTTCGCTGACGGTGCTAGCACAGATACGCAGTATTTT. It yields the protein CASSAFADGASTDTQYF. Together with reference TRBV2 and TRBJ2-3, the CDR3 gives the full variable domain: EPEVTQTPSHQVTQMGQEVILRCVPISNHLYFYWYRQILGQKVEFLVSFYNNEISEKSEIFDDQFSVERPDGSNFTLKIRSTKLEDSAMYFCASSAFADGASTDTQYFGPGTRLTVL.

The chain links TRBV7-8 to TRBJ2-3; 9 nucleotides line up with TRBD2. Germline trimming cut 3 bases from V and 5 bases from J; bases unmatched to any gene: 12. The CDR3 length is 17 residues. CDR1 and CDR2 from the germline V gene are SGHVS and FQNEAQ. The CDR3 sequence is CASSFPLAGEGIDTQYF. CDR3 DNA: TGTGCCAGCAGCTTCCCATTAGCGGGAGAGGGTATAGATACGCAGTATTTT.

The V call is TRBV18, the J call TRBJ2-1; 11 bases map to TRBD1. The CDR3 sequence is 14 residues long. J was trimmed by 9 bases and V by 5 bases; bases with no gene match: 6. CDR1 and CDR2 (germline): KGHSH, LQKENI. DNA of the CDR3: TGTGCCAGCTCATCGGACAGGGGGCTCGGTGAGCAGTTCTTC. Translating gives CASSSDRGLGEQFF.

About this clone itself: The junction departs from germline at one end; a sequencing error may be responsible. This chain links TRBV7-7 with TRBJ2-5, with D unresolved. Germline V gene sequence: CDR1 SSHAT, CDR2 FNYEAQ (reference sequence). The CDR3 is made up of 13 amino acids. CDR3 in DNA: TGTGCTAGCAGCGTTAGCAACCAAGAGACCCAGTACTTC. Protein product: CASSVSNQETQYF.

Remarks on this clone: Other DNA sequences of this sample code for an identical CDR3. The chain employs TRBV9 and TRBJ2-5, with unresolved D. The CDR3 spans 14 residues. The V end was cut by 0 bases, the J end by 4 bases, with 10 bases between. Per germline, CDR1 SGDLS and CDR2 YYNGEE. The CDR3 region has the DNA TGTGCCAGCAGCGTAGGACCAAGTGGAGAGACCCAGTACTTC. Amino acids: CASSVGPSGETQYF.